A selection of T cell receptor beta chains follows, all from one sample in a study of post-analysis software for immune sequencing data. TCRdb re-called the PCR reads with MiXCR, one entry per CDR3 protein. The data contain about 560,000 distinct CDR3 sequences, 44% of them seen just once; the ten biggest clones take up roughly 1.7%. The sequencing input was blood. All receptors derive from a girl aged 10 to 17 with multiple sclerosis. Both conserved end residues are part of each CDR3. The order of the fields is CDR3 protein, J gene, V gene, D gene. A D gene is named only where the DNA matches it firmly.

cdr3_aa: CASSYRDRGPIEYEQYF
j_call: TRBJ2-7
v_call: TRBV6-6
d_call: TRBD1

cdr3_aa: CASSQLGQGGSYNEQFF
j_call: TRBJ2-1
v_call: TRBV4-1
d_call: .

cdr3_aa: CSASARDEQYF
j_call: .
v_call: TRBV20-1
d_call: .

cdr3_aa: CASIRASSYNEQFF
j_call: TRBJ2-1
v_call: TRBV12-3/TRBV12-4
d_call: .

cdr3_aa: CASSADSLNYGYTF
j_call: TRBJ1-2
v_call: TRBV7-2
d_call: .

cdr3_aa: CASRTGGHERDEQFF
j_call: TRBJ2-1
v_call: TRBV9
d_call: .

cdr3_aa: CASSYHRSGEQYF
j_call: TRBJ2-7
v_call: TRBV12-3/TRBV12-4
d_call: .

cdr3_aa: CASSHAKGQGAGEQYF
j_call: TRBJ2-7
v_call: TRBV3-1
d_call: TRBD1

cdr3_aa: CASSPPSRANVLTF
j_call: TRBJ2-6
v_call: TRBV12-3/TRBV12-4
d_call: .

cdr3_aa: CSARTGDQETQYF
j_call: TRBJ2-5
v_call: TRBV29-1
d_call: TRBD1

cdr3_aa: CASSEYGGGNEQFF
j_call: TRBJ2-1
v_call: TRBV6-1
d_call: .

cdr3_aa: CASSLGGTGRGEQYF
j_call: TRBJ2-7
v_call: TRBV5-4
d_call: TRBD1

cdr3_aa: CASSFARTSSYNEQFF
j_call: TRBJ2-1
v_call: TRBV7-2
d_call: .

cdr3_aa: CASSRGQGGDGYTF
j_call: TRBJ1-2
v_call: TRBV7-9
d_call: TRBD1

cdr3_aa: CSARRRAGALGETQYF
j_call: TRBJ2-5
v_call: TRBV20-1
d_call: TRBD2

cdr3_aa: CASSSQGDTQYF
j_call: TRBJ2-3
v_call: TRBV7-9
d_call: .